This entry lists 20 T cell receptor beta chains sequenced from one sample in a study of blood T cell repertoires in COVID-19. Here immunoSEQ multiplex PCR was the method, and the copy in TCRdb shows in-frame clones only, minus some. In the table there are some 240,000 clones, 80% to 85% of which are singletons. Sequencing input: peripheral blood. These TCRs come from a woman aged 55-70 years with active or convalescent COVID-19.

The chain links TRBV6-5 to TRBJ2-7; 10 nucleotides line up with TRBD1. The CDR3 extends over 14 amino acids. Germline V gives CDR1 MNHEY, CDR2 SVGAGI. J was trimmed by 3 bases and V by 6 bases; bases with no gene match: 5. DNA for the CDR3: TGTGCCAGCAGACCGGGACAGGGGAACTACGAGCAGTACTTC. It yields the protein CASRPGQGNYEQYF.

The V and J genes are TRBV6-5 and TRBJ1-3; unclear D gene. CDR3 length: 15 residues. Germline CDR1 MNHEY, CDR2 SVGAGI. V lost 7 bases to trimming and J lost 4 bases, with 17 bases between them. CDR3 region: CASIPPGGSGNTIYF. CDR3 coding DNA: TGTGCCAGCATCCCCCCCGGAGGGTCAGGAAACACCATATATTTT.

This clone was seen once. The chain combines TRBV11-3 with TRBJ2-2, with a possible D match to TRBD2 (5 bases). V lost 0 bases and J 3 bases, leaving 14 bases between the germline ends. The CDR3 contains 17 residues. The germline V gene encodes CDR1 SGHNT and CDR2 YENEEA. Here the CDR3 DNA reads TGTGCCAGCAGCTTAGATCGGTCTAGCCGGGACACCGGGGAGCTGTTTTTT. This sequence encodes CASSLDRSSRDTGELFF.

The chain links TRBV7-8 to TRBJ2-7; D gene ambiguous. With 5 bases removed from V and 2 bases from J, the gap between germline ends came to 4 bases. In germline, CDR1 is SGHVS, CDR2 FQNEAQ. This CDR3 has 11 residues. The CDR3: CASSAAYEQYF. The CDR3 DNA reads TGTGCCAGCAGCGCGGCCTACGAGCAGTACTTC. Complete variable domain (other parts from reference TRBV7-8 and TRBJ2-7): GAGVSQSPRYKVAKRGQDVALRCDPISGHVSLFWYQQALGQGPEFLTYFQNEAQLDKSGLPSDRFFAERPEGSVSTLKIQRTQQEDSAVYLCASSAAYEQYFGPGTRLTVT.

This clone was observed a handful of times. The J gene is TRBJ2-1, the V gene TRBV5-1; 9 bases map to TRBD1. The CDR3 has 16 residues. CDR1 is SGHRS and CDR2 is YFSETQ in the germline V gene. Unmatched junction bases numbered 11, after V lost 4 bases and J lost 6 bases. The CDR3 DNA sequence: TGCGCCAGCAGCCCAACCGGGACAGGGTCGAGCAATGAGCAGTTCTTC. Residues: CASSPTGTGSSNEQFF. Full variable domain (missing parts from reference TRBV5-1 and TRBJ2-1): KAGVTQTPRYLIKTRGQQVTLSCSPISGHRSVSWYQQTPGQGLQFLFEYFSETQRNKGNFPGRFSGRQFSNSRSEMNVSTLELGDSALYLCASSPTGTGSSNEQFFGPGTRLTVL.

The gene calls are TRBV7-2 and TRBJ2-7, with 9 positions matching TRBD1. The CDR3 is 14 amino acids. V was pared by 4 bases and J by 2 bases, with 3 bases of the junction left unmatched. The germline CDR1 and CDR2 sequences are SGHTA and FQGNSA. The CDR3 protein is CASSSGTGPYEQYF. Written as DNA, the CDR3 is TGTGCCAGCAGCTCCGGGACAGGGCCCTACGAGCAGTACTTC.

This clone was detected once. This rearrangement joins TRBV19 to TRBJ1-2; the D is unclear. This CDR3 has 13 amino acids. The V end lost 7 bases, the J end lost 1 base, and 10 bases lay between the germline ends. Germline V gene data show CDR1 as LNHDA and CDR2 as SQIVND (reference sequence). The CDR3 bases are TGTGCCAGTACGTCGCAGAATAACTATGGCTACACCTTC. It encodes CASTSQNNYGYTF.

The chain joins TRBV29-1 to TRBJ2-3, with D tentatively TRBD2 (6 bases). Germline lookup yields CDR1 SQVTM and CDR2 ANQGSEA. The CDR3 consists of 14 residues. Trimming removed 6 bases from V and 3 bases from J, with 16 bases in between. CDR3 DNA sequence: TGCAGCGTGGCCGGGGGTCGGATGACAGATACGCAGTATTTT. Translation gives CSVAGGRMTDTQYF.

The chain employs TRBV6-5 and TRBJ2-1; 11 nucleotides line up with TRBD2. Trimming removed 5 bases from V and 6 bases from J; junction bases left unmatched: 6. The CDR3 spans 15 residues. CDR1 and CDR2 from the germline V gene are MNHEY and SVGAGI. Written as DNA, the CDR3 is TGTGCCAGCAGTACATTAGCGGGGGGGCTCAATGAGCAGTTCTTC. Amino acid sequence: CASSTLAGGLNEQFF.

The rearrangement joins TRBV19 to TRBJ2-7, with D possibly being TRBD1 (5 bases). The V end was cut by 7 bases, the J end by 3 bases, with 16 bases between. CDR1 is LNHDA, CDR2 SQIVND, per germline (reference sequence). The CDR3 is made up of 14 amino acids. The DNA of the CDR3 is TGTGCCAGTATCGAGACAGACACCATCTACGAGCAGTACTTC. Encoded protein: CASIETDTIYEQYF.

Here the CDR3 DNA reads TGTGCCAGCAGCCGCGGCGGGGGTGAAGCTTTCTTT. The encoded protein is CASSRGGGEAFF. The V and J genes are TRBV6-5 and TRBJ1-1, with D possibly TRBD1 on 5 matching bases. The V gene lost 6 bases and the J gene lost 7 bases, with 12 bases spanning the gap. Germline loops: CDR1 MNHEY, CDR2 SVGAGI. The CDR3 has 12 residues.

The chain joins TRBV6-4 to TRBJ1-4, with D possibly TRBD1 on 6 matching bases. The germline V and J ends were trimmed by 4 bases and 7 bases, with 16 bases remaining between them. CDR1 is MRHNA and CDR2 is SNTAGT in the germline V gene. The CDR3 has 15 residues. CDR3 in DNA: TGTGCCAGCAGTGTTGAGGCAGGGGCAGGTGAAAAACTGTTTTTT. Translating gives CASSVEAGAGEKLFF.

The chain uses TRBV3-1 (or the pseudogene TRBV3-2) and TRBJ1-6; D uncertain. The length of the CDR3 is 15 residues. The germline V and J ends were trimmed by 1 base and 9 bases, with 13 bases remaining between them. Germline CDR1 is LGHDT and CDR2 is YNNKEL (reference sequence). The DNA of the CDR3 is TGTGCCAGCAGCCAAGGCGCCGGGGTGGCTTCACCCCTCCACTTT. As protein: CASSQGAGVASPLHF.

V gene TRBV27 combines with J gene TRBJ2-3, with 8 positions matching TRBD2. The CDR3 runs 13 residues. The germline CDR1 and CDR2 sequences are MNHEY and SMNVEV (reference sequence). Trimming removed 6 bases from V and 6 bases from J; junction bases left unmatched: 5. The DNA for the CDR3 is TGTGCCAGCAGGTCGGGGGGGATGGATACGCAGTATTTT. It encodes CASRSGGMDTQYF.

J is TRBJ2-2 and V is TRBV2, with D hard to call. CDR1 and CDR2 from the germline V gene are SNHLY and FYNNEI. Trimming removed 4 bases from V and 1 base from J, with 7 bases in between. There are 14 residues in the CDR3. The CDR3 region is CASSGVLNTGELFF. The CDR3 DNA follows: TGTGCCAGCAGTGGAGTTCTGAACACCGGGGAGCTGTTTTTT.

The chain has TRBV5-1 and TRBJ2-2; 15 positions match TRBD2. Germline CDR1 is SGHRS and CDR2 is YFSETQ. V trimming: 4 bases; J trimming: 6 bases; junction bases outside the gene matches: 7. This CDR3 is built from 17 residues. CDR3 nucleotide sequence: TGCGCCAGCAGCAAAGGACTAGCGGGGGGGCAGTCCGGGGAGCTGTTTTTT. Translation gives CASSKGLAGGQSGELFF.

The J gene is TRBJ1-2, the V gene TRBV14; no firm D call. CDR1 and CDR2 (germline): SGHDN, FVKESK. V dropped 2 bases and J dropped 7 bases, with 8 bases sitting between them. The CDR3 has 12 amino acids. DNA of the CDR3: TGTGCCAGCAGCCAACTCGAGGGTGGCTACACCTTC. Encoded protein: CASSQLEGGYTF.

The V and J genes are TRBV2 and TRBJ1-1, with D perhaps TRBD1 (6 bases). The CDR3 is 15 residues long. Germline-derived CDR1 and CDR2 are SNHLY and FYNNEI. V was clipped by 5 bases and J by 2 bases, with 15 bases between them. CDR3 region: CASSSRGGVNTEAFF. In DNA, the CDR3 is TGTGCCAGCAGTTCTAGAGGGGGGGTAAACACTGAAGCTTTCTTT.

This chain connects TRBV19 to TRBJ1-5; D not resolved. With 5 bases removed from V and 2 bases from J, the gap between germline ends came to 13 bases. The CDR3 totals 15 residues. Germline values: CDR1 LNHDA, CDR2 SQIVND (reference sequence). CDR3 bases: TGTGCCAGTAGTGAGGGCCTGAGTGGCAATCAGCCCCAGCATTTT. Translated: CASSEGLSGNQPQHF.

This rearrangement joins TRBV6-5 to TRBJ1-2; no firm D call. This CDR3 region has 14 residues. Germline lookup yields CDR1 MNHEY and CDR2 SVGAGI. V shed 0 bases and J shed 4 bases, with 9 bases lying between them. CDR3 protein: CASSYSGRIYGYTF. CDR3 sequence (DNA): TGTGCCAGCAGTTACTCGGGCAGGATCTATGGCTACACCTTC.